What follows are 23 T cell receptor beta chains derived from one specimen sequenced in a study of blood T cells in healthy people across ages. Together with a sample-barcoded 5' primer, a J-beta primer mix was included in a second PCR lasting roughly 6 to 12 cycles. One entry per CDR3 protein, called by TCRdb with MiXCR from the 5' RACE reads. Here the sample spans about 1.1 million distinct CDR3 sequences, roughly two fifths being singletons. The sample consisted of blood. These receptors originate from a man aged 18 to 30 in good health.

In nucleotides, the CDR3 is TGTGCCTCATCAGGGGGTCTGCTTTCACCCCTCCACTTT. This sequence encodes CASSGGLLSPLHF. This chain joins TRBV10-3 and TRBJ1-6; 7 positions agree with TRBD1. Unmatched junction bases numbered 10, after V lost 11 bases and J lost 9 bases. Germline assignment: CDR1 ENHRY and CDR2 SYGVKD. The CDR3 length is 13 residues.

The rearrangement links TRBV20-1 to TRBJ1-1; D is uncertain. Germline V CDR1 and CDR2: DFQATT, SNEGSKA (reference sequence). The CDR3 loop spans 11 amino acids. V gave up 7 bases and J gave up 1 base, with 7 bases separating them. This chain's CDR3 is CSESGNTEAFF. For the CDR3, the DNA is TGCAGTGAGAGCGGGAACACTGAAGCTTTCTTT.

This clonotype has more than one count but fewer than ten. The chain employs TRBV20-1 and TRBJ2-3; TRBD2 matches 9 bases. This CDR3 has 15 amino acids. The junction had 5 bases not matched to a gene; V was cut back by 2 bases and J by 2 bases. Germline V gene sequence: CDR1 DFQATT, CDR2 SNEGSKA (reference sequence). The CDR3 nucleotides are TGCAGTGCTAGAAACGGCGGGGGGGACACAGATACGCAGTATTTT. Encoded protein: CSARNGGGDTDTQYF.

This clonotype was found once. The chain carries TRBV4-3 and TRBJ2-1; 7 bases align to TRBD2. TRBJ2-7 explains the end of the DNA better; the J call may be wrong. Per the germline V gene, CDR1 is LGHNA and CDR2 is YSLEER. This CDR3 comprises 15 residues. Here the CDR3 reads CASSQATGGYNEQYF. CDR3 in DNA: TGCGCCAGCAGCCAAGCGACCGGGGGGTACAATGAGCAGTACTTC.

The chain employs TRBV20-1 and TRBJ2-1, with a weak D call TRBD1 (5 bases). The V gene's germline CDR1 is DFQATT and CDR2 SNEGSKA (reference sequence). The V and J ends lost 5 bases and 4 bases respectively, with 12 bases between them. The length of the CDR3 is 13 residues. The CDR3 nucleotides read TGCAGTGCTCCTCGACAGCCATACAATGAGCAGTTCTTC. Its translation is CSAPRQPYNEQFF.

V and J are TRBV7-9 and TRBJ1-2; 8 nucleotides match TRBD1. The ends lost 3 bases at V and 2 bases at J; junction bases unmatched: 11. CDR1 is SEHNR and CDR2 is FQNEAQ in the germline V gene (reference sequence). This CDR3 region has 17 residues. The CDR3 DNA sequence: TGTGCCAGCAGCTTTGGTCAGGGGGCTTCCAGGAACTATGGCTACACCTTC. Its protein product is CASSFGQGASRNYGYTF. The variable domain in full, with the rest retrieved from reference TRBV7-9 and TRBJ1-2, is DTGVSQNPRHKITKRGQNVTFRCDPISEHNRLYWYRQTLGQGPEFLTYFQNEAQLEKSRLLSDRFSAERPKGSFSTLEIQRTEQGDSAMYLCASSFGQGASRNYGYTFGSGTRLTVV.

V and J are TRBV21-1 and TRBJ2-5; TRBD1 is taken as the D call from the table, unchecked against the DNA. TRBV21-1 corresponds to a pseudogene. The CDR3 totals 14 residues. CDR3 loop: CASSNDRGVETQYF. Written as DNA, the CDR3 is TGTGCCAGCAGCAATGACAGGGGGGTAGAGACCCAGTACTTC.

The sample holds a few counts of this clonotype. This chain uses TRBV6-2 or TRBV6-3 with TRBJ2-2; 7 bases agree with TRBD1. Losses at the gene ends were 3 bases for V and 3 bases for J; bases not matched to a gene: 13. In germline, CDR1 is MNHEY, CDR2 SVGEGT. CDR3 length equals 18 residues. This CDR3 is CASSYAIFSGTDTGELFF. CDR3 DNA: TGTGCCAGCAGTTATGCGATATTCTCCGGGACAGACACCGGGGAGCTGTTTTTT.

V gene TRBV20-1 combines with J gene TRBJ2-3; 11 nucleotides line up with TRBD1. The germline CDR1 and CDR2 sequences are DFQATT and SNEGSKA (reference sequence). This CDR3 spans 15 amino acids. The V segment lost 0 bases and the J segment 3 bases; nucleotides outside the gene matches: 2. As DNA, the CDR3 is TGCAGTGCTAGAGAGGACAGGGGGCGGACAGATACGCAGTATTTT. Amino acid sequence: CSAREDRGRTDTQYF.

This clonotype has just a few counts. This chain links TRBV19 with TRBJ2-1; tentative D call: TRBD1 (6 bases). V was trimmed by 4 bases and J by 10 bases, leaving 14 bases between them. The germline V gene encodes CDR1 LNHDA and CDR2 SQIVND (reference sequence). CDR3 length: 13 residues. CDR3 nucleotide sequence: TGTGCCAGTAGTACCTATAAACAGGGAGAGCAGTTCTTC. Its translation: CASSTYKQGEQFF.

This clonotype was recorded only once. The CDR3 protein is CSVDYGGCDSYEQYF. The CDR3 bases are TGCAGCGTTGACTACGGGGGGTGTGACAGCTACGAGCAGTACTTC. This chain links TRBV29-1 with TRBJ2-5; TRBD2 matches 7 bases. The J call could be wrong; TRBJ2-7 is a better fit for the DNA end. The CDR3 totals 15 residues. Germline V CDR1 and CDR2: SQVTM, ANQGSEA.

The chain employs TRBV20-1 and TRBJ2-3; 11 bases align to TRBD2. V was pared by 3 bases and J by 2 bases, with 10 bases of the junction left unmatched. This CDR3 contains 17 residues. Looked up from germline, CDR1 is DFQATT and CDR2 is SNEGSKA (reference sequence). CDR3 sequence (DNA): TGCAGTGCTAGCTGGGCTAGCGGGGGGCTGTCCACAGATACGCAGTATTTT. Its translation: CSASWASGGLSTDTQYF.

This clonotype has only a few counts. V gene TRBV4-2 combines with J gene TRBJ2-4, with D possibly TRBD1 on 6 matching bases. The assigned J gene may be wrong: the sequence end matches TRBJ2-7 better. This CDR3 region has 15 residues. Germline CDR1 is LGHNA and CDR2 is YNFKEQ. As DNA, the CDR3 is TGTGCCAGCAGCCCTACCGGGACACGTACGAACGAGCAGTACTTC. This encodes CASSPTGTRTNEQYF.

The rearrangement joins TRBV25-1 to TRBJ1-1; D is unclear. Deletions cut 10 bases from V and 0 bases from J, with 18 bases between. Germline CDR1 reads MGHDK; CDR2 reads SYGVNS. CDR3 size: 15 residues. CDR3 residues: CATSLGAALNTEAFF. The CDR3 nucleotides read TGTGCCACCTCGTTGGGAGCGGCCCTGAACACTGAAGCTTTCTTT.

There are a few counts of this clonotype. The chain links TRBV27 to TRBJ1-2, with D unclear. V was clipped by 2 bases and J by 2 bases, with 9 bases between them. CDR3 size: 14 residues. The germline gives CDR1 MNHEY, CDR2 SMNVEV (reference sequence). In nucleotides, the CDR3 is TGTGCCAGCAGTTTAGTTACGGTGAACTATGGCTACACCTTC. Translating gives CASSLVTVNYGYTF.

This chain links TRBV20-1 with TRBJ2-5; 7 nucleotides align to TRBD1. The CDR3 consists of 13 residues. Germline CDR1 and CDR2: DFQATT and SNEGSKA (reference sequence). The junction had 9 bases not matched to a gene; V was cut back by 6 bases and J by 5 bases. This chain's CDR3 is CSARDRRSETQYF. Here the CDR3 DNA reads TGCAGTGCCCGGGACAGAAGATCGGAGACCCAGTACTTC.

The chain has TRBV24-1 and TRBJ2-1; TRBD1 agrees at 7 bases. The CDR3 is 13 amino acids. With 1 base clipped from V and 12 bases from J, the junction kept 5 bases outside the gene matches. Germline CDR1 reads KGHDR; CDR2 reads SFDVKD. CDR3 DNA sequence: TGTGCCACCAGTGATTTAACCGGGACAGCGCAGTTCTTC. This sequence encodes CATSDLTGTAQFF.

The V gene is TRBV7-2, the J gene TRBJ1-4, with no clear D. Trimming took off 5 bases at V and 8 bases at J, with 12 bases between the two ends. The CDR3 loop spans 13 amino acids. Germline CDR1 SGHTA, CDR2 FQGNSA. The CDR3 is CASSNGLGEKLFF. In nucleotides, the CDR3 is TGTGCCAGCAGCAACGGGCTTGGGGAAAAACTGTTTTTT.

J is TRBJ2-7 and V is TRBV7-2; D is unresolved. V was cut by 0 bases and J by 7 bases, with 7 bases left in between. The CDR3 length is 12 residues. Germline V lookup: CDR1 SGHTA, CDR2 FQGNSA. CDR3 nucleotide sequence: TGTGCCAGCAGCTTAGCGCTCTATGAGCAGTACTTC. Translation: CASSLALYEQYF. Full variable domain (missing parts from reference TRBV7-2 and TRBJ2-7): GAGVSQSPSNKVTEKGKDVELRCDPISGHTALYWYRQSLGQGLEFLIYFQGNSAPDKSGLPSDRFSAERTGGSVSTLTIQRTQQEDSAVYLCASSLALYEQYFGPGTRLTVT.

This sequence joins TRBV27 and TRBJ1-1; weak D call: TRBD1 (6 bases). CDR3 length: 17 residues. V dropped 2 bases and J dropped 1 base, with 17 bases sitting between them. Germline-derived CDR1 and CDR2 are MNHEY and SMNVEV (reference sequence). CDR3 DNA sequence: TGTGCCAGCAGTTTACAGGCAGGGGCGCATACGAACACTGAAGCTTTCTTT. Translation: CASSLQAGAHTNTEAFF.

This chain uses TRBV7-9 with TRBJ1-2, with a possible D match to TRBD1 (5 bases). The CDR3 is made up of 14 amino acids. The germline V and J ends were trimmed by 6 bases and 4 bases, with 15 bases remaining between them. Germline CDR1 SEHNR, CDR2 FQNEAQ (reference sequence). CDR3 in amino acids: CASRAPGSSYGYTF. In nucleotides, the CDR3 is TGTGCCAGCAGGGCCCCAGGGTCGTCCTATGGCTACACCTTC.

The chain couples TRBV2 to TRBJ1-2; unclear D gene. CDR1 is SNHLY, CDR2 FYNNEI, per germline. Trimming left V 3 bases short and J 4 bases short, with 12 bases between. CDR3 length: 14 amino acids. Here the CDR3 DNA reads TGTGCCAGCAGTGATGGCAGGCGACCCTATGGCTACACCTTC. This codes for CASSDGRRPYGYTF. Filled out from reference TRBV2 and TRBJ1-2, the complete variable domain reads EPEVTQTPSHQVTQMGQEVILRCVPISNHLYFYWYRQILGQKVEFLVSFYNNEISEKSEIFDDQFSVERPDGSNFTLKIRSTKLEDSAMYFCASSDGRRPYGYTFGSGTRLTVV.

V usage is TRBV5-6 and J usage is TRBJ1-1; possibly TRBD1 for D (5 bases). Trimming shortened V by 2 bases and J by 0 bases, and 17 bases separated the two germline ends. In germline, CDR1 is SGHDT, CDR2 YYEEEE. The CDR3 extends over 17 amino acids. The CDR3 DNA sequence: TGTGCCAGCAGCTTTGGCCCGGGGGATGTGGTGAACACTGAAGCTTTCTTT. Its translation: CASSFGPGDVVNTEAFF.